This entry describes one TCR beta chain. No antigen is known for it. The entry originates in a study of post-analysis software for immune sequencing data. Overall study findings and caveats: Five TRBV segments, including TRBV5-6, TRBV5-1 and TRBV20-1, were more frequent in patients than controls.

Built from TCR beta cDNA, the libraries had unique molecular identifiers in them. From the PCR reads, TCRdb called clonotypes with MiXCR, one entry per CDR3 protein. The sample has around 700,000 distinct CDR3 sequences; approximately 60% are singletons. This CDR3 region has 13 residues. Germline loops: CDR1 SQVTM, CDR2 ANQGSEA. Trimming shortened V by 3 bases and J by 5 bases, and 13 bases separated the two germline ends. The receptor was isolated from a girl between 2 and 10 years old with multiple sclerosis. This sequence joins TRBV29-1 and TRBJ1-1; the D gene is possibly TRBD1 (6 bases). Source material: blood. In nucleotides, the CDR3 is TGCAGCGTTGATGTGGACAGTTTAACTGAAGCTTTCTTT. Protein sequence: CSVDVDSLTEAFF.